This T cell receptor beta chain was sequenced in a study of long-term antiretroviral therapy in people with HIV. General study results and limits: Information pertaining to ART adherence, viral resistance or therapeutic modifications was not obtained. Patients on ART gained diversity, which nonetheless stayed below transplant donor controls.

The immunoSEQ assay was v3.0, run at survey level. Repertoires were generated with immunoSEQ multiplex PCR, while TCRdb's copy carries only in-frame clones and drops some. The data contain tens of thousands of clones, roughly 87% of them singletons. Regarding this clone: Its antigen is unknown.

The sequence came from a man aged 45-60 years with HIV. The material sequenced was unsorted PBMCs, taken 2 years after starting antiretroviral therapy.

In DNA, the CDR3 is TGTGCCAGCAGGGTAGCGGGCTCCACAGATACGCAGTATTTT. Residues: CASRVAGSTDTQYF. The genes are TRBV7-2 and TRBJ2-3, with TRBD2 matching over 7 bases. Germline CDR1 reads SGHTA; CDR2 reads FQGNSA. Trimming removed 6 bases from V and 2 bases from J; junction bases left unmatched: 5. The CDR3 contains 14 residues.